Shown below are 3 T cell receptor beta chains from a single sample sequenced in a study of PD-1 blockade in classical Hodgkin lymphoma (dated by TCRdb to 2018 to 2020). The sample's time point label is to be understood as: cycle 1 day 1 (C1D1), immediately before nivolumab initiation. Every trial patient had relapsed after autologous stem cell transplantation, and cohorts A, B and C differed in prior brentuximab vedotin exposure. Library preparation employed the immunoSEQ multiplex PCR assay. Not all clones reach the TCRdb copy of this immuneACCESS table, which keeps in-frame sequences only. Checked studies attribute under half of the gap to unresolved V genes and leave the rest unexplained. This sample holds more than 45,000 clones; around 72% were observed only once. The ten largest clonotypes hold 8% to 13% of the sample. This specimen was peripheral blood mononuclear cells (PBMCs), taken at baseline. Every receptor here comes from a human donor with classical Hodgkin lymphoma.

The chain links TRBV5-4 to TRBJ1-2; perhaps TRBD1 as D (6 bases). CDR1 SGHNT and CDR2 YYREEE come from the germline V gene (reference sequence). V was pared by 6 bases and J by 3 bases, with 12 bases between. The CDR3 runs 13 residues. CDR3 loop: CASNKAGDYGYTF. The CDR3 coding sequence is TGTGCCAGCAATAAGGCAGGGGACTATGGCTACACCTTC.

The gene calls are TRBV30 and TRBJ1-1; unclear D gene. Trimming cost V 4 bases and J 0 bases, with 12 bases left between them. Germline values: CDR1 GTSNPN, CDR2 SVGIG (reference sequence). CDR3 length: 14 amino acids. CDR3 DNA: TGTGCCTGGACAGCGAACGTTATGAACACTGAAGCTTTCTTT. This sequence encodes CAWTANVMNTEAFF.

The V call is TRBV6-1, the J call TRBJ1-1; tentative D call: TRBD1 (6 bases). CDR1 and CDR2 from the germline V gene are MNHNS and SASEGT. Trimming cost V 9 bases and J 4 bases, with 15 bases left between them. The CDR3 sequence is 13 residues long. CDR3: CASLYRDGTEAFF. The DNA of the CDR3 is TGTGCCAGTCTGTACAGGGACGGCACTGAAGCTTTCTTT.